This TCR beta chain was profiled in a study of T cells after yellow fever vaccination. The overall study: Researchers used SMART-Seq v4 Ultra Low Input to prepare fractions that had low cell numbers. Findings and limits, study-wide: Post-booster reappearance was seen for most primary-vaccination clones (about 96% CD4, 75% to 90% CD8). Among all clonotypes, a small share was observed in both CD4 and CD8 compartments.

A note on this clonotype: Its specificity is not known.

The TCR cDNA carried a universal primer site and UMIs from 5'RACE template switching. TCRdb processed the 5' RACE reads anew with MiXCR; each CDR3 protein has one entry. The sample has 300,000 to 400,000 distinct CDR3 sequences, about 4% seen once; the top ten hold roughly a quarter. The sample here was PBMCs, taken 5 days after the yellow fever booster vaccination. The sequence was collected from a young man who received the YFV17D yellow fever vaccine.

The CDR3 region has the DNA TGTGCGTCCCATATGGGGACTGGAAACACAGATACGCAGTATTTT. This codes for CASHMGTGNTDTQYF. This chain joins TRBV7-2 and TRBJ2-3, with D maybe TRBD2 (6 bases). The germline gives CDR1 SGHTA, CDR2 FQGNSA. The CDR3 totals 15 residues. The full variable domain, with the rest looked up from reference TRBV7-2 and TRBJ2-3, is GAGVSQSPSNKVTEKGKDVELRCDPISGHTALYWYRQSLGQGLEFLIYFQGNSAPDKSGLPSDRFSAERTGGSVSTLTIQRTQQEDSAVYLCASHMGTGNTDTQYFGPGTRLTVL.